This TCR beta chain was recorded in a study of response to subunit inactivated influenza vaccine. This clonotype was picked up many times. TCRdb fed the RT-PCR reads into MiXCR, producing one record per CDR3 protein. The repertoire includes about 520,000 distinct CDR3 sequences, around 7.7% of them detected once, and roughly 14% sits in the top ten. With 0 bases removed from V and 2 bases from J, the gap between germline ends came to 17 bases. The germline gives CDR1 SGHKS, CDR2 YYEKEE (reference sequence). The CDR3 runs to 17 residues. This sequence was found in a man in his fifties or sixties who received an inactivated influenza vaccine. This chain uses TRBV5-5 with TRBJ1-2; D uncertain. Sequencing was performed on PBMCs from blood, taken about 23 months after vaccination. CDR3 nucleotides: TGTGCCAGCAGCTTGGCCGTAGCGGCAGGTGGGAACTATGGCTACACCTTC. Its translation: CASSLAVAAGGNYGYTF.